Listed here are 21 T cell receptor beta chains from one sample, sequenced in a study of T cells after yellow fever vaccination. MiXCR was run by TCRdb on the 5' RACE reads, yielding one entry per CDR3 protein. The top ten hold less than 20% of the sample, which has some 350,000 distinct CDR3 sequences, roughly 11% seen once. Sequenced here: PBMCs, sampled on the day of the first yellow fever vaccination. The receptors originated from a man between 18 and 35 years old who received the YFV17D yellow fever vaccine.

J is TRBJ1-6 and V is TRBV27; TRBD1 matches at 9 bases. CDR1 is MNHEY, CDR2 SMNVEV, per germline (reference sequence). This CDR3 spans 15 amino acids. V dropped 5 bases and J dropped 9; count of bases not matched to a gene: 8. This chain's CDR3 is CASSPGTGTASPLHF. The DNA of the CDR3 is TGTGCCAGCAGTCCCGGGACAGGGACGGCTTCACCCCTCCACTTT.

The chain combines TRBV5-6 with TRBJ2-7, with D perhaps being TRBD1 or TRBD2 (5 bases each). V dropped 4 bases and J dropped 6 bases, with 23 bases sitting between them. There are 16 residues in the CDR3. Germline-derived CDR1 and CDR2 are SGHDT and YYEEEE. The CDR3 DNA follows: TGTGCCAGCAGCCCCTTGGGTCAGGGAGATCCGAGCGAGCAGTACGTC. Translating it yields CASSPLGQGDPSEQYV.

This clonotype was seen only a few times. The rearrangement joins TRBV21-1 to TRBJ2-5. TRBV21-1 represents a pseudogene. This CDR3 spans 12 amino acids. In nucleotides, the CDR3 is TGTGCCACACTCGGCGGAAAAGAGACCCAGTACTTC. It translates to CATLGGKETQYF.

CDR3 sequence: CSAWGGDTPYEQYV. The CDR3 coding sequence is TGCAGTGCCTGGGGGGGGGATACCCCCTACGAGCAGTACGTC. The gene calls are TRBV20-1 and TRBJ2-7; 7 bases match TRBD2. J was trimmed by 2 bases and V by 6 bases; bases with no gene match: 10. Germline V gene sequence: CDR1 DFQATT, CDR2 SNEGSKA (reference sequence). The CDR3 length is 14 residues.

The sample holds a few counts of this clonotype. V and J are TRBV7-2 and TRBJ2-3, with a tentative D call TRBD2 (6 bases). V gave up 3 bases and J gave up 3 bases, with 10 bases separating them. CDR1 is SGHTA, CDR2 FQGNSA, per germline. This CDR3 has 14 amino acids. CDR3 in amino acids: CASSFGAGTDTQYF. The DNA for the CDR3 is TGTGCCAGCAGCTTTGGGGCGGGGACAGATACGCAGTATTTT.

V is TRBV6-1 and J is TRBJ1-1; possibly TRBD1 for D (5 bases). Trimming shortened V by 6 bases and J by 1 base, and 15 bases separated the two germline ends. Germline V gives CDR1 MNHNS, CDR2 SASEGT. The CDR3 totals 15 residues. CDR3 loop: CASSDQGIENTEAFF. CDR3 in DNA: TGTGCCAGCAGCGACCAGGGTATCGAGAACACTGAAGCTTTCTTT.

This clonotype was picked up a small number of times. The rearrangement joins TRBV24-1 to TRBJ2-1, with D perhaps being TRBD1 or TRBD2 (5 bases each). The CDR3 covers 15 residues. The V end lost 3 bases, the J end lost 6 bases, and 14 bases lay between the germline ends. The germline CDR1 and CDR2 sequences are KGHDR and SFDVKD. CDR3 sequence: CATSDGQGVGNEQFF. The CDR3 DNA reads TGTGCCACCAGTGATGGTCAGGGAGTTGGCAATGAGCAGTTCTTC.

This clonotype was counted once. Since the CDR3 does not end with the conserved phenylalanine or tryptophan, this likely comes from a read error. V and J are TRBV5-1 and TRBJ1-3; D gene unclear. V lost 4 bases and J lost 0, with 11 bases in between. CDR3 length: 15 amino acids. Germline CDR1 is SGHRS and CDR2 is YFSETQ. CDR3 in DNA: TGCGCCAGCAGCCTTCAAGCCAGCTCTGGAAACACCATATATTCT. Its protein product is CASSLQASSGNTIYS.

This clonotype showed up many times. This chain connects TRBV12-3 or TRBV12-4 to TRBJ1-1, with a possible D match to TRBD1 (5 bases). Trimming left V 7 bases short and J 1 base short, with 16 bases between. This CDR3 has 15 residues. The CDR3: CASKPAQGGNTEAFF. The CDR3 DNA reads TGTGCCAGCAAACCGGCCCAGGGCGGGAACACTGAAGCTTTCTTT.

This clonotype was detected only a few times. The gene calls are TRBV12-3 or TRBV12-4 and TRBJ2-1; the match to TRBD2 covers 8 bases. The CDR3 is made up of 15 amino acids. J gave up 4 bases and V 5 bases, and 7 bases lay outside the gene matches. Here the CDR3 reads CASSPQTSDYNEQFF. DNA of the CDR3: TGTGCCAGCAGTCCACAGACTAGCGATTACAATGAGCAGTTCTTC.

CDR3 nucleotides: TGCAGTGCTAGAGACACCTACGAGCAGTACGTC. Translating it yields CSARDTYEQYV. V gene TRBV20-1 combines with J gene TRBJ2-7; D not certain. Germline CDR1 DFQATT, CDR2 SNEGSKA (reference sequence). The CDR3 spans 11 residues. V lost 0 bases and J lost 2, with 2 bases in between.

This rearrangement joins TRBV29-1 to TRBJ2-7; 7 bases fit TRBD1. Trimming cost V 6 bases and J 2 bases; bases outside gene matches: 7. The CDR3 runs 13 residues. Germline CDR1 is SQVTM and CDR2 is ANQGSEA. DNA for the CDR3: TGCAGCGTCACAGGGGCCAATGCCTACGAGCAGTACTTC. Translated: CSVTGANAYEQYF.

The V and J genes are TRBV5-6 and TRBJ2-1, with D perhaps TRBD2 (5 bases). CDR1 is SGHDT and CDR2 is YYEEEE in the germline V gene. CDR3 length: 16 amino acids. The ends were cut back, 5 bases at V and 0 bases at J, with 15 bases in the middle. The CDR3, as DNA: TGTGCCAGCAGTTGGGGTTGGCTAGCCTCCTACAATGAGCAGTTCTTC. Its translation: CASSWGWLASYNEQFF.

The table lists this clonotype with many counts. The rearrangement links TRBV5-1 to TRBJ2-2; the D is unclear. Germline V lookup: CDR1 SGHRS, CDR2 YFSETQ. Trimming left V 0 bases short and J 0 bases short, with 6 bases between. There are 15 residues in the CDR3. The CDR3 coding sequence is TGCGCCAGCAGCTTGGGGGTCACGAACACCGGGGAGCTGTTTTTT. It yields the protein CASSLGVTNTGELFF.

This rearrangement joins TRBV4-1 to TRBJ1-5; D is ambiguous. The germline gives CDR1 MGHRA, CDR2 YSYEKL. Trimming removed 5 bases from V and 4 bases from J, with 9 bases in between. The length of the CDR3 is 13 residues. Here the CDR3 reads CASSIQLNQPQHF. The CDR3, as DNA: TGCGCCAGCAGCATTCAGCTAAATCAGCCCCAGCATTTT.

This clonotype has more than one count but fewer than ten. The CDR3 region is CASSRYTGSEQYV. In nucleotides, the CDR3 is TGTGCCAGCAGCCGTTATACAGGGTCCGAGCAGTACGTC. The V call is TRBV6-2 or TRBV6-3, the J call TRBJ2-7, with D maybe TRBD1 (6 bases). Germline V gives CDR1 MNHEY, CDR2 SVGEGT. The V and J ends lost 6 bases and 6 bases respectively, with 15 bases between them. This CDR3 has 13 amino acids.

This clonotype was detected a few times. Germline is not matched at one junction end, which may reflect a read error. The chain employs TRBV24-1 and TRBJ2-2; D uncertain. This CDR3 region has 15 residues. In germline, CDR1 is KGHDR, CDR2 SFDVKD. Here the CDR3 DNA reads TGTGCCACCAATGATCCCCGACGGAACACCGGGGAGCTGTTTTTT. Protein sequence: CATNDPRRNTGELFF.

The rearrangement joins TRBV6-1 to TRBJ2-3; 8 nucleotides align to TRBD2. The V gene end was trimmed by 3 bases and the J gene end by 7 bases; junction bases not matched to a gene: 6. CDR1 is MNHNS, CDR2 SASEGT, per germline. The CDR3 totals 14 residues. The CDR3 loop is CASSDGGGVYTQYF. The CDR3 DNA follows: TGTGCCAGCAGTGACGGGGGGGGGGTGTATACGCAGTATTTT.

Only a few counts were recorded for this clonotype. The chain employs TRBV7-2 and TRBJ2-3; possible D gene TRBD1, 5 bases. The CDR3 contains 12 residues. Trimming pared 1 base from V and 8 bases from J, leaving 7 bases between. The V gene's germline CDR1 is SGHTA and CDR2 FQGNSA. The CDR3 DNA reads as TGTGCCAGCAGCTTAGAGCAGGGTACGCAGTATTTT. Residues: CASSLEQGTQYF.

This clonotype was counted only a few times. The chain has TRBV20-1 and TRBJ2-7, with D possibly being TRBD1 (5 bases). Germline V gives CDR1 DFQATT, CDR2 SNEGSKA (reference sequence). Trimming shortened V by 1 base and J by 3 bases, and 10 bases separated the two germline ends. CDR3 length: 13 amino acids. The CDR3 DNA reads as TGCAGTGCTAGAGTCGGCAGGGACTACGAGCAGTACTTC. Protein product: CSARVGRDYEQYF.

The chain is built from TRBV12-5 and TRBJ1-1; TRBD1 might be the D (6 bases). This CDR3 has 19 amino acids. Trimming cost V 6 bases and J 0 bases, with 26 bases left between them. Germline V gene data show CDR1 as LGHNT and CDR2 as FRNRAP. The CDR3 sequence: CASGPLQGPTPFVNTEAFF. The CDR3 DNA reads TGTGCTAGTGGCCCCCTACAGGGACCAACCCCCTTTGTGAACACTGAAGCTTTCTTT.